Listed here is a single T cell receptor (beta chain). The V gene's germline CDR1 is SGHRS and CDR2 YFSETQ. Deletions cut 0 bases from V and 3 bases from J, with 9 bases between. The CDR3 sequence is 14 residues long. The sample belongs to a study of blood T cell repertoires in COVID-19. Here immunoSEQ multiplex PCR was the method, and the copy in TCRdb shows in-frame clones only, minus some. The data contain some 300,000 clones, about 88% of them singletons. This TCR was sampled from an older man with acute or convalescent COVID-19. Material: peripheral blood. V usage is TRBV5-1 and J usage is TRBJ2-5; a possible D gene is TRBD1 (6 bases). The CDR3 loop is CASSLAGTKETQYF. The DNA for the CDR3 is TGCGCCAGCAGCTTGGCCGGGACAAAAGAGACCCAGTACTTC.